The clone carrying this TCR beta chain was seen more than once but under ten times. Its matching antigen is unknown. An Oncomine TCR Beta short-read assay was used to sequence the DNA from cultured CD4+ T cells. MiXCR, run by TCRdb on the PCR reads, gives a single entry per CDR3 protein. The repertoire holds 23,000 or so distinct CDR3 sequences, with about 67% as singletons. The CDR3 has 14 amino acids. CDR1 and CDR2 from the germline V gene are SGHNT and YYREEE (reference sequence). The V end lost 3 bases, the J end lost 4 bases, and 13 bases lay between the germline ends. The data stem from a study of vaccination and CD4 T cells after COVID-19. Treatment here: approximately 11-day PBMC culture with coronavirus spike peptide pools or control peptides (ViraFEST assay). Culture proceeded for about 10 days, and CD4+ T cells were then isolated by negative selection.

The chain links TRBV5-4 to TRBJ1-2, with TRBD1 as a possible D gene (6 bases). The TCR comes from a human donor who received a COVID-19 vaccine. Here the sequenced sample was CD4+ T cells from blood, cultured in vitro, taken after SARS-CoV-2 vaccination. CDR3 region: CASSSEYRAYGYTF. DNA for the CDR3: TGTGCCAGCAGCTCGGAGTACAGGGCCTATGGCTACACCTTC.